The rows below give T cell receptor beta chains drawn from one sample of a study of a mutant IDH1 vaccine in newly diagnosed glioma. TCRdb's table, derived via immunoSEQ multiplex PCR, lists solely in-frame clones and lacks some. The data hold some 61,000 clones, with just over 85% observed a single time. Sequenced here: PBMCs, sampled from a glioma patient treated with radiotherapy, temozolomide or both. The receptor source for this set is a young man with glioma. Each CDR3 is given with its conserved first and last residue. Fields, in order: clone size, J gene, V gene, D gene, CDR3 DNA, CDR3 protein. A D gene is named only where the DNA matches it firmly. Expanded clones are given a class, and other clones once, few, many or no size at all.

clone_size: few; j_call: TRBJ1-1; v_call: TRBV5-1; d_call: TRBD1; cdr3_nt: TGCGCCAGCAGCTTCTCAGACAGGGGCCGAAGAGCTTTCTTT; cdr3_aa: CASSFSDRGRRAFF
clone_size: -; j_call: TRBJ1-5; v_call: TRBV13; d_call: -; cdr3_nt: TGTGCCAGCAGCCAAACAGGTTCCAATCAGCCCCAGCATTTT; cdr3_aa: CASSQTGSNQPQHF
clone_size: -; j_call: TRBJ1-1; v_call: TRBV19; d_call: TRBD1; cdr3_nt: TGTGCCAGTAGTATAGTAGGACTGAGGGGCAGGGGGAAGAACACTGAAGCTTTCTTT; cdr3_aa: CASSIVGLRGRGKNTEAFF
clone_size: -; j_call: TRBJ1-5; v_call: TRBV4-2; d_call: -; cdr3_nt: TGTGCCAGCAGCCAAGACACAGTTAGCAATCAGCCCCAGCATTTT; cdr3_aa: CASSQDTVSNQPQHF
clone_size: few; j_call: TRBJ1-5; v_call: TRBV5-8; d_call: -; cdr3_nt: TGTGCCAGCAGTGAAGACCTTAGCAATCAGCCCCAGCATTTT; cdr3_aa: CASSEDLSNQPQHF
clone_size: -; j_call: TRBJ1-1; v_call: TRBV5-1; d_call: -; cdr3_nt: TGCGCCAGCAGCTCCGGACGGCAGAACACTGAAGCTTTCTTT; cdr3_aa: CASSSGRQNTEAFF
clone_size: -; j_call: TRBJ1-1; v_call: TRBV19; d_call: TRBD1; cdr3_nt: TGTGCCAGTAGTACTTACAGGGGGATGACTGAAGCTTTCTTT; cdr3_aa: CASSTYRGMTEAFF
clone_size: -; j_call: TRBJ2-7; v_call: TRBV5-4; d_call: -; cdr3_nt: TGTGCCAGCAGCTTTGAACCCCTCGGCCAGGAGCAGTACTTC; cdr3_aa: CASSFEPLGQEQYF
clone_size: -; j_call: TRBJ1-5; v_call: TRBV28; d_call: -; cdr3_nt: TGTGCCAGCAGCCCCGTGGGGGGCGGCTATAGCAATCAGCCCCAGCATTTT; cdr3_aa: CASSPVGGGYSNQPQHF
clone_size: -; j_call: TRBJ1-6; v_call: TRBV6-5; d_call: TRBD1; cdr3_nt: TGTGCCAGCACTGGGACAGGATCTAATTCACCCCTCCACTTT; cdr3_aa: CASTGTGSNSPLHF
clone_size: -; j_call: TRBJ1-5; v_call: TRBV5-1; d_call: -; cdr3_nt: TGCGCCAGCAGCTTTGGGGGCGGGGAGCCCCAGCATTTT; cdr3_aa: CASSFGGGEPQHF
clone_size: -; j_call: TRBJ2-7; v_call: TRBV7-9; d_call: -; cdr3_nt: TGTGCCAGCAGCCAGACAAGCCCACGGGACGAGCAGTACTTC; cdr3_aa: CASSQTSPRDEQYF
clone_size: -; j_call: TRBJ1-1; v_call: TRBV5-6; d_call: TRBD1; cdr3_nt: TGTGCCAGCAGCCTAGGACAGGGCTTTATGAACACTGAAGCTTTCTTT; cdr3_aa: CASSLGQGFMNTEAFF
clone_size: -; j_call: TRBJ2-7; v_call: TRBV7-6; d_call: -; cdr3_nt: TGTGCCAGCAGCTTAGAGGTCTCCTACGAGCAGTACTTC; cdr3_aa: CASSLEVSYEQYF
clone_size: once; j_call: TRBJ2-3; v_call: TRBV2; d_call: -; cdr3_nt: TGTACCAGCAGGCGGGCAGGGGGGACAGATACGCAGTATTTT; cdr3_aa: CTSRRAGGTDTQYF
clone_size: -; j_call: TRBJ2-5; v_call: TRBV19; d_call: TRBD2; cdr3_nt: TGTGCCAGTATGGGAGCGGGGGGTCTGTCAGAGACCCAGTACTTC; cdr3_aa: CASMGAGGLSETQYF
clone_size: -; j_call: TRBJ2-7; v_call: TRBV9; d_call: TRBD1; cdr3_nt: TGTGCCAGCAGCGTGGGACAGACAGTATCCTACGAGCAGTACTTC; cdr3_aa: CASSVGQTVSYEQYF
clone_size: -; j_call: TRBJ1-1; v_call: TRBV2; d_call: -; cdr3_nt: TGTGCCAGCGCGGACTTTTCGCAATCGGGAGCTTTCTTT; cdr3_aa: CASADFSQSGAFF
clone_size: few; j_call: TRBJ1-1; v_call: TRBV29-1; d_call: -; cdr3_nt: TGCAGCGGCGGTGGTGGGGGCCACATGAACACTGAAGCTTTCTTT; cdr3_aa: CSGGGGGHMNTEAFF
clone_size: once; j_call: TRBJ1-1; v_call: TRBV6-5; d_call: TRBD1; cdr3_nt: TGTGCCAGCAGTTTGAACAGGGGAGGCGCGAACACTGAAGCTTTCTTT; cdr3_aa: CASSLNRGGANTEAFF
clone_size: once; j_call: TRBJ2-5; v_call: TRBV2; d_call: TRBD2; cdr3_nt: TGTGCCAGCAGTGTCGGGGGGGGACAAGAGACCCAGTACTTC; cdr3_aa: CASSVGGGQETQYF
clone_size: -; j_call: TRBJ1-2; v_call: TRBV5-4; d_call: TRBD1; cdr3_nt: TGTGCCAGCAGCTTGGGGACAGGGGTCCGTGGCTACACCTTC; cdr3_aa: CASSLGTGVRGYTF
clone_size: -; j_call: TRBJ2-3; v_call: TRBV9; d_call: TRBD2; cdr3_nt: TGTGCCAGCAGCGGCCCTAGCGGGGGAAGGGATACGCAGTATTTT; cdr3_aa: CASSGPSGGRDTQYF
clone_size: once; j_call: TRBJ2-1; v_call: TRBV28; d_call: -; cdr3_nt: TGTGCCAGCAGCCTATTCCGGGGCTCCTACAATGAGCAGTTCTTC; cdr3_aa: CASSLFRGSYNEQFF
clone_size: few; j_call: TRBJ1-1; v_call: TRBV5-5; d_call: -; cdr3_nt: TGTGCCAGCAGCTTCCTGGGAGACACTGAAGCTTTCTTT; cdr3_aa: CASSFLGDTEAFF
clone_size: -; j_call: TRBJ2-5; v_call: TRBV9; d_call: TRBD2; cdr3_nt: TGTGCCAGCTCCTGGGACGGCGGGGGGGCCGGAGAGACCCAGTACTTC; cdr3_aa: CASSWDGGGAGETQYF
clone_size: -; j_call: TRBJ1-6; v_call: TRBV5-1; d_call: -; cdr3_nt: TGCGCCAGCAGCTTGGCGCAGGGCCGCAATTCACCCCTCCACTTT; cdr3_aa: CASSLAQGRNSPLHF
clone_size: -; j_call: TRBJ2-7; v_call: TRBV6-1; d_call: -; cdr3_nt: TGTGCCAGCAGTGAAGTGTTTGAGAGGTTATACGAGCAGTACTTC; cdr3_aa: CASSEVFERLYEQYF
clone_size: few; j_call: TRBJ2-7; v_call: TRBV10-1; d_call: TRBD1; cdr3_nt: TGCGCCAGCAGTGAGTTCCCGGGACAGGGGGCCGACGAGCAGTACTTC; cdr3_aa: CASSEFPGQGADEQYF
clone_size: medium-sized; j_call: TRBJ1-1; v_call: TRBV6-1; d_call: -; cdr3_nt: TGTGCCAGCAGTGAAACGGAGAACACTGAAGCTTTCTTT; cdr3_aa: CASSETENTEAFF
clone_size: -; j_call: TRBJ2-3; v_call: TRBV6-4; d_call: -; cdr3_nt: TGTGCCAGCAGTGACGGAGCGGGCACAGATACGCAGTATTTT; cdr3_aa: CASSDGAGTDTQYF
clone_size: -; j_call: TRBJ2-1; v_call: TRBV2; d_call: -; cdr3_nt: TGTGCCAGCAGTGTGCAGGGCCCCCAGTTAGATGAGCAGTTCTTC; cdr3_aa: CASSVQGPQLDEQFF
clone_size: -; j_call: TRBJ2-5; v_call: TRBV7-9; d_call: -; cdr3_nt: TGTGCCAGCAGCTTGAGACAGGACCAAGAGACCCAGTACTTC; cdr3_aa: CASSLRQDQETQYF
clone_size: -; j_call: TRBJ2-5; v_call: TRBV11-2; d_call: TRBD2; cdr3_nt: TGTGCCAGCAGCAGGGCGGGGGGCCTCCAAGAGACCCAGTACTTC; cdr3_aa: CASSRAGGLQETQYF
clone_size: -; j_call: TRBJ1-3; v_call: TRBV25-1; d_call: -; cdr3_nt: TGTGCCAGCATGAGGGGTTGGGGAAACACCATATATTTT; cdr3_aa: CASMRGWGNTIYF
clone_size: once; j_call: TRBJ1-1; v_call: TRBV6-6; d_call: TRBD1; cdr3_nt: TGTGCCAGCAGTACCCGGACAGGAGTGAACACTGAAGCTTTCTTT; cdr3_aa: CASSTRTGVNTEAFF
clone_size: once; j_call: TRBJ1-1; v_call: TRBV11-2; d_call: -; cdr3_nt: TGTGCCAGCAGCTTCACAGGGAACACTGAAGCTTTCTTT; cdr3_aa: CASSFTGNTEAFF
clone_size: -; j_call: TRBJ2-7; v_call: TRBV2; d_call: TRBD1; cdr3_nt: TGTGCCAGCAGTGACGGTCCCGGGACAGGGGCCTCCTACGAGCAGTACTTC; cdr3_aa: CASSDGPGTGASYEQYF
clone_size: once; j_call: TRBJ1-1; v_call: TRBV28; d_call: -; cdr3_nt: TGTGCCAGTATGACAGACCAGAACACTGAAGCTTTCTTT; cdr3_aa: CASMTDQNTEAFF
clone_size: -; j_call: TRBJ2-6; v_call: TRBV28; d_call: -; cdr3_nt: TGTGCCAGCAGTTTTGGGCTCTCTGGGGCCAACGTCCTGACTTTC; cdr3_aa: CASSFGLSGANVLTF
clone_size: -; j_call: TRBJ2-7; v_call: TRBV11-2; d_call: -; cdr3_nt: TGTGCCAGCAGCTTAGAGAGTGGCGGCTGGCGGGAGCAGTACTTC; cdr3_aa: CASSLESGGWREQYF